This T cell receptor (beta chain) was profiled in a study of cytomegalovirus exposure and HLA in healthy donors. Study observations and caveats: A list of around 160 TCR beta chains associated with cytomegalovirus was given.

In the PCR, 60 Vbeta and 13 Jbeta primers were used. Clones were sequenced by immunoSEQ multiplex PCR, and TCRdb holds only the in-frame ones, with some missing. The repertoire includes 160,000 or so clones, around 80% of them detected once, and around 1.4% sits in the top ten. V dropped 4 bases and J dropped 2 bases, with 14 bases sitting between them. The CDR3 length is 15 residues. Germline values: CDR1 SGHDT, CDR2 YYEEEE. With regard to this clone: Its antigen is not identified.

The source is a male donor in good health and CMV-seronegative. The genes are TRBV5-6 and TRBJ2-3; a possible D gene is TRBD2 (5 bases). Sequenced: PBMCs. CDR3 nucleotides: TGTGCCAGCAGCACTGGGGAGCTTTTCACAGATACGCAGTATTTT. This codes for CASSTGELFTDTQYF.